A single sample gave rise to the 6 T cell receptor beta chains below, sequenced in a study of blood T cells in healthy people across ages. A second about 7 to 12 cycle PCR used barcoded and J-beta primers. Each CDR3 protein is one row after TCRdb ran MiXCR on the 5' RACE reads. Counted here are hundreds of thousands of distinct CDR3 sequences, 44% occurring once; the ten biggest clones make up about a fifth. Sequencing input: blood. These receptors were collected from a man aged 60 to 75 in good health.

This clonotype was detected a few times. CDR3 sequence (DNA): TGCAGTGCTAGAGATCGGGGGGCGGGGGGCCTTAGCTCCTACAATGAGCAGTTCTTC. Translated: CSARDRGAGGLSSYNEQFF. The gene calls are TRBV20-1 and TRBJ2-1; TRBD2 aligns across 8 bases. CDR3 size: 19 residues. Germline loops: CDR1 DFQATT, CDR2 SNEGSKA (reference sequence). The V gene end was trimmed by 0 bases and the J gene end by 0 bases; junction bases not matched to a gene: 13.

In this sample, this clonotype turned up a few times. The chain is built from TRBV7-2 and TRBJ1-1; D is possibly TRBD1 (6 bases). Trimming removed 5 bases from V and 5 bases from J, with 15 bases in between. The CDR3 is 14 residues long. Germline V gene sequence: CDR1 SGHTA, CDR2 FQGNSA. CDR3 bases: TGTGCCAGCAGCGCGATGGGGGGCGGAACTGAAGCTTTCTTT. Its translation: CASSAMGGGTEAFF.

This chain links TRBV29-1 with TRBJ2-3; TRBD2 aligns across 8 bases. V lost 4 bases and J lost 3; bases outside the gene matches: 3. The germline V gene has CDR1 SQVTM and CDR2 ANQGSEA. The CDR3 is made up of 13 amino acids. The CDR3 DNA reads TGCAGCGTTGTTCCGGGAGGGACAGATACGCAGTATTTT. Translated: CSVVPGGTDTQYF.

This clonotype turned up a few times. The chain has TRBV3-1 and TRBJ1-5; TRBD1 aligns across 8 bases. The CDR3 consists of 15 residues. The germline CDR1 and CDR2 sequences are LGHDT and YNNKEL (reference sequence). The V gene end was trimmed by 4 bases and the J gene end by 4 bases; junction bases not matched to a gene: 6. Written as DNA, the CDR3 is TGTGCCAGCAGCCGATGGACAGGGACTAATCAGCCCCAGCATTTT. It encodes CASSRWTGTNQPQHF.

There are a few counts of this clonotype. The gene calls are TRBV3-1 and TRBJ2-5; TRBD2 matches 7 bases. The CDR3 has 16 residues. Per the germline V gene, CDR1 is LGHDT and CDR2 is YNNKEL (reference sequence). Trimming at V came to 3 bases and at J to 6 bases, leaving 13 bases not matched to a gene. The CDR3 DNA follows: TGTGCCAGCAGCCACCTAGGACTAGACCCTGCTAAGACCCAGTACTTC. Its translation: CASSHLGLDPAKTQYF.

This clonotype was counted between two and nine times. The gene calls are TRBV10-3 and TRBJ2-1; 11 bases fit TRBD2. V lost 7 bases to trimming and J lost 4 bases; unmatched junction nucleotides: 3. Germline CDR1 ENHRY, CDR2 SYGVKD. This CDR3 is 14 amino acids long. Written as DNA, the CDR3 is TGTGCCATCAAACTAGCGGGGGATTACAATGAGCAGTTCTTC. It yields the protein CAIKLAGDYNEQFF.